These 9 T cell receptor beta chains were all obtained from the same sample, sequenced in a study of identical twins. TCRdb used MiXCR to reprocess the 5' RACE reads, holding one entry per CDR3 protein. The sample consists of approximately 670,000 distinct CDR3 sequences, less than 7% of them appearing once. The sequencing input was naive T cells sorted from blood. All receptors come from a man aged 18-30 years in good health.

This clonotype was counted ten times or more. This sequence joins TRBV4-3 and TRBJ1-2; no firm D call. This CDR3 comprises 14 residues. V lost 2 bases and J lost 10, with 17 bases in between. Germline assignment: CDR1 LGHNA and CDR2 YSLEER. The CDR3 sequence is CASSQFLGNGDYTF. CDR3 DNA: TGCGCCAGCAGCCAATTTTTGGGCAACGGAGACTACACCTTC.

This clonotype was observed many times. The chain joins TRBV12-3 or TRBV12-4 to TRBJ2-5; TRBD1 agrees at 8 bases. The CDR3 covers 13 residues. V dropped 6 bases and J dropped 4; count of bases not matched to a gene: 4. The CDR3 region is CASRRTGGETQYF. CDR3 nucleotide sequence: TGTGCCAGCAGGCGAACAGGGGGAGAGACCCAGTACTTC.

Many counts were recorded for this clonotype. The genes are TRBV6-1 and TRBJ2-1; D gene unclear. In germline, CDR1 is MNHNS, CDR2 SASEGT. V lost 6 bases and J lost 8, with 8 bases in between. The CDR3 loop spans 11 amino acids. The CDR3 DNA reads as TGTGCCAGCAGGTTTAGCCATGAGCAGTTCTTC. It translates to CASRFSHEQFF.

This clonotype came up many times. J is TRBJ2-2 and V is TRBV12-3 or TRBV12-4; 7 nucleotides align to TRBD2. The CDR3 sequence is 19 residues long. V dropped 3 bases and J dropped 0; count of bases not matched to a gene: 13. The CDR3 DNA reads as TGTGCCAGCAGTTTTAATACTCTAGCGGTATGGGCGAACACCGGGGAGCTGTTTTTT. Its translation is CASSFNTLAVWANTGELFF.

This clonotype was found many times. The rearrangement links TRBV20-1 to TRBJ2-3; TRBD1 matches at 9 bases. The germline V gene has CDR1 DFQATT and CDR2 SNEGSKA (reference sequence). CDR3 length: 14 amino acids. J was trimmed by 5 bases and V by 2 bases; bases with no gene match: 5. CDR3 nucleotide sequence: TGCAGTGCTAGATGGGACAGGGAACTAGATACGCAGTATTTT. As protein: CSARWDRELDTQYF.

This clonotype was counted between two and nine times. The genes are TRBV14 and TRBJ2-2, with D perhaps TRBD2 (6 bases). CDR1 is SGHDN, CDR2 FVKESK, per germline. Trimming shortened V by 7 bases and J by 4 bases, and 7 bases separated the two germline ends. This CDR3 region has 12 residues. The DNA of the CDR3 is TGTGCCAGCATCGGGAGCACCGGGGAGCTGTTTTTT. It is translated as CASIGSTGELFF.

This chain joins TRBV7-3 and TRBJ2-2; 14 positions agree with TRBD2. The CDR3 totals 16 residues. Trimming took 5 bases from V and 5 from J; bases not matched to a gene: 4. Germline V lookup: CDR1 SGHTA, CDR2 FQGTGA. The chain's CDR3 is CASSRLAGGRTGELFF. CDR3 DNA: TGTGCCAGCAGCCGACTAGCGGGAGGGCGGACCGGGGAGCTGTTTTTT. The variable domain in full, completed from reference TRBV7-3 and TRBJ2-2, reads GAGVSQTPSNKVTEKGKYVELRCDPISGHTALYWYRQSLGQGPEFLIYFQGTGAADDSGLPNDRFFAVRPEGSVSTLKIQRTERGDSAVYLCASSRLAGGRTGELFFGEGSRLTVL.

This sequence joins TRBV5-1 and TRBJ1-2; a possible D gene is TRBD1 (6 bases). This CDR3 spans 15 amino acids. Germline loops: CDR1 SGHRS, CDR2 YFSETQ. With 0 bases removed from V and 6 bases from J, the gap between germline ends came to 15 bases. The CDR3 DNA follows: TGCGCCAGCAGCTTGGGGTCGGACAGAGGAAATGGCTACACCTTC. Protein sequence: CASSLGSDRGNGYTF. The full variable domain, its missing parts supplied by reference TRBV5-1 and TRBJ1-2, is KAGVTQTPRYLIKTRGQQVTLSCSPISGHRSVSWYQQTPGQGLQFLFEYFSETQRNKGNFPGRFSGRQFSNSRSEMNVSTLELGDSALYLCASSLGSDRGNGYTFGSGTRLTVV.

The table lists this clonotype with a few counts. The rearrangement uses TRBV12-3 or TRBV12-4 and TRBJ1-2; tentatively, D is TRBD1 (5 bases). Trimming removed 4 bases from V and 8 bases from J, with 11 bases in between. This CDR3 region has 12 residues. The CDR3 DNA is TGTGCCAGCAGTTCGGGACCATGGGGCTACACCTTC. It encodes CASSSGPWGYTF.